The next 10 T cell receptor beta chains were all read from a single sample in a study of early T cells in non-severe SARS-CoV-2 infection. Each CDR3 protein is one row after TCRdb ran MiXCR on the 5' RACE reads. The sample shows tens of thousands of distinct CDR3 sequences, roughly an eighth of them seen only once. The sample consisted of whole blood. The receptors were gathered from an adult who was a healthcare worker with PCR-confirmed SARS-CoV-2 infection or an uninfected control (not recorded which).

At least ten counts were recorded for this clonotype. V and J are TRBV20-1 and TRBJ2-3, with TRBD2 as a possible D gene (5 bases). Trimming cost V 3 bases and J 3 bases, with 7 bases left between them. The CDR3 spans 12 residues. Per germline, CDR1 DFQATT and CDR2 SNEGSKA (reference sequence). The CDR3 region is CSASGGTDTQYF. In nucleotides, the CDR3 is TGCAGTGCTAGCGGCGGGACAGATACGCAGTATTTT.

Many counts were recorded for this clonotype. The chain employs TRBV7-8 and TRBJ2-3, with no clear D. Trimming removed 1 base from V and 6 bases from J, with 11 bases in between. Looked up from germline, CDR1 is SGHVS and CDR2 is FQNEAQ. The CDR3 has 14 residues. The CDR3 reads CASSLVDPRDTQYF. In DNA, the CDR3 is TGTGCCAGCAGCTTAGTAGACCCCAGGGATACGCAGTATTTT.

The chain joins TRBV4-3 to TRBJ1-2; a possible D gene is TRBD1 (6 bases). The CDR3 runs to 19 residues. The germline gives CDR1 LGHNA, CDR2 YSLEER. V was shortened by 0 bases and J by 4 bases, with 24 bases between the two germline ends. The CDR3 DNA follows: TGCGCCAGCAGCCAAGAACTGAGACGTCGACAGGAGGCGATCTATGGCTACACCTTC. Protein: CASSQELRRRQEAIYGYTF.

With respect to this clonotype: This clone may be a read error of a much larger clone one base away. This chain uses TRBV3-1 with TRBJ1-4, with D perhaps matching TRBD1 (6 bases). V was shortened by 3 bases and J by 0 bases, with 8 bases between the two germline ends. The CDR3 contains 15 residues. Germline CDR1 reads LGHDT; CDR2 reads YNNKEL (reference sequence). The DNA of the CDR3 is TGTGCCAGCAGCCAGGCAGGGGCAACTAATGAAAAACTGTTTTTT. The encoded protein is CASSQAGATNEKLFF.

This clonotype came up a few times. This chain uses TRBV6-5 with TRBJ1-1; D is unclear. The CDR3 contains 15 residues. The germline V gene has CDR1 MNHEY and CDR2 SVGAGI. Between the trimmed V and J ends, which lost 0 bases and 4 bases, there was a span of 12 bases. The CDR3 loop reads CASSYSWGGGTEAFF. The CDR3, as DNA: TGTGCCAGCAGTTACTCGTGGGGAGGAGGCACTGAAGCTTTCTTT.

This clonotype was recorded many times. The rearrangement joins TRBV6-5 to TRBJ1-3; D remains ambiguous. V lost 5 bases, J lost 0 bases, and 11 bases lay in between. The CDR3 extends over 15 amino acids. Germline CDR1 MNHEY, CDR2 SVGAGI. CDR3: CASSTGISSGNTIYF. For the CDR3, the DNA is TGTGCCAGCAGTACCGGCATAAGCTCTGGAAACACCATATATTTT.

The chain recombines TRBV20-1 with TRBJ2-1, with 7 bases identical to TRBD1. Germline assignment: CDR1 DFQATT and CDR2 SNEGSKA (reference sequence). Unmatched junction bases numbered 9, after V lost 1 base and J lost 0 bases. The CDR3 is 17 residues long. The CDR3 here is CSARGGQRPTSYNEQFF. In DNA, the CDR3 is TGCAGTGCTAGAGGGGGACAGAGACCTACCTCCTACAATGAGCAGTTCTTC.

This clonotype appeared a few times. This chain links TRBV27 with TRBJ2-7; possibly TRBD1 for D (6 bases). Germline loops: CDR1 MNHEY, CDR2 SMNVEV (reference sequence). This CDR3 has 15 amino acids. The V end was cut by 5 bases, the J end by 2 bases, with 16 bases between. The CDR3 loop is CASSPRGRPTYEQYF. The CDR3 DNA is TGTGCCAGCAGTCCCAGGGGCCGCCCTACCTACGAGCAGTACTTC.

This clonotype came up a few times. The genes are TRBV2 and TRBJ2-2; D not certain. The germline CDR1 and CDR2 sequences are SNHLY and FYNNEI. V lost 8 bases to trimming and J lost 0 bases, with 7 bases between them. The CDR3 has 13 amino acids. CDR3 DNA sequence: TGTGCCAGCGGCCCGACGAACACCGGGGAGCTGTTTTTT. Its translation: CASGPTNTGELFF.

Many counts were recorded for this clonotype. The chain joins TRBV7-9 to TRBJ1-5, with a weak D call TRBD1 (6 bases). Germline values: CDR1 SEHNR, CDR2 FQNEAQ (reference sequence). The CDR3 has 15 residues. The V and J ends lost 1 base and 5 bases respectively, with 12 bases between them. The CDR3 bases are TGTGCCAGCAGCTTAGGACACAGGGTTGATCAGCCCCAGCATTTT. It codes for CASSLGHRVDQPQHF.